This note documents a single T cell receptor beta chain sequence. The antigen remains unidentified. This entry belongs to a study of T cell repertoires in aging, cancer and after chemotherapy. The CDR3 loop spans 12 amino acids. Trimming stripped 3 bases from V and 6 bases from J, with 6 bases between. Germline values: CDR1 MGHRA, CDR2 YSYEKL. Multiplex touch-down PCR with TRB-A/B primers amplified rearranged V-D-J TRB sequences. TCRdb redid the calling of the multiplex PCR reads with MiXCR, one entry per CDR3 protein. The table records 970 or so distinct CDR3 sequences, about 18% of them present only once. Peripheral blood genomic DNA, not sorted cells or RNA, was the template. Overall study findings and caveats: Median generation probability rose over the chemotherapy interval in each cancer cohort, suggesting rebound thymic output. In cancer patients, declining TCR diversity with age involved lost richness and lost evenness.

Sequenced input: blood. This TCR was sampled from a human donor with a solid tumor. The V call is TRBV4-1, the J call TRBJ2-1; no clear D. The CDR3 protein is CASSHNINEQFF. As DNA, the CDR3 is TGCGCCAGCAGCCATAACATCAATGAGCAGTTCTTC.